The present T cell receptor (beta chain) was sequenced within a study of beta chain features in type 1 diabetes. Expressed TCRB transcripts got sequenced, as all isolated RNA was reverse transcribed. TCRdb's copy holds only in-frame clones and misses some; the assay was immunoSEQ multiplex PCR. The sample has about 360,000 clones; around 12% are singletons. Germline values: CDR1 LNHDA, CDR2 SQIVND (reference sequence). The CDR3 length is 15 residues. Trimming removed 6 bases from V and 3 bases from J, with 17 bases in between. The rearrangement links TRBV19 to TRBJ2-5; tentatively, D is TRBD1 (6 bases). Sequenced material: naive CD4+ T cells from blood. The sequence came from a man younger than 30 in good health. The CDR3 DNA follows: TGTGCCAGTAGAAAGGCAGGGGCTGCGGAAGAGACCCAGTACTTC. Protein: CASRKAGAAEETQYF.